This TCR beta chain emerged from a study of shared clonotypes between healthy human individuals. Germline loops: CDR1 GTSNPN, CDR2 SVGIG (reference sequence). With V trimmed by 3 bases and J by 1 base, 6 bases remained unmatched. This CDR3 contains 15 residues. Study results and caveats: Around 4.9% of naive CD4 clonotypes were shared across a few donors.

Worth noting for this clone: What it binds is not known.

Only in-frame clones appear in the TCRdb table, and some are missing; sequencing was by immunoSEQ multiplex PCR. The table includes 2 million to 2.5 million clones, roughly 94% detected once. The sample was naive CD4+ T cells sorted from blood. Regarding subset: CD45RA+ positively selected. The chain recombines TRBV30 with TRBJ1-3, with 7 nucleotides matching TRBD1. The sequence was collected from a man aged 18 to 30 in good health. The CDR3 nucleotides read TGTGCCTGGAGGAGACCCAGGGGGTCTGGAAACACCATATATTTT. Translated, it gives CAWRRPRGSGNTIYF.